Sequencing of this T cell receptor (beta chain) was carried out in a study of metastatic and nonmetastatic thyroid tumors. Study-level information: Repertoires from malignant and benign thyroid patients were compared across blood and tumor or nodule tissue.

Thyroid surgery took place with no prior treatment in any patient. CDR3 length equals 15 residues. Germline CDR1 reads DFQATT; CDR2 reads SNEGSKA (reference sequence). The V end was cut by 1 base, the J end by 4 bases, with 13 bases between. TCRdb called clones again from the PCR reads with MiXCR. The table includes about 16,000 clones, roughly an eighth detected once. Sequenced material: tumor tissue. J is TRBJ2-2 and V is TRBV20-1, with D unresolved. The receptor was derived from a female donor with papillary thyroid cancer or a benign thyroid nodule (not recorded which). Some clones in this sample may be carry-over from other donors' samples. The CDR3 sequence is CSARGMKFSTGELFF. CDR3 sequence (DNA): TGCAGTGCTAGAGGAATGAAATTCAGCACCGGGGAGCTGTTTTTT.